The rows below give T cell receptor beta chains drawn from one sample of a study of blood T cells in healthy people across ages. MiXCR, run by TCRdb on the 5' RACE reads, gives a single entry per CDR3 protein. The sample shows about 1.8 million distinct CDR3 sequences, around 48% of them seen only once. Specimen: blood. The receptors were gathered from a middle-aged woman in good health. Each CDR3 is given with its conserved first and last residue. A D gene is named only where the DNA matches it firmly. Clone size is shown for a subset of rows, as once, few, many or a class of expanded clone.

>TRBV28|.|TRBJ2-7|few|13
CASSFQGRNEQYF
TGTGCCAGCAGTTTTCAGGGTCGGAACGAGCAGTACTTC
>TRBV7-9|.|TRBJ2-1|.|16
CASSQFSQGSYNEQFF
TGTGCCAGCAGCCAATTCAGCCAAGGGTCCTACAATGAGCAGTTCTTC
>TRBV4-1|.|TRBJ2-7|few|14
CASSPRPLGDEQYF
TGCGCCAGCAGCCCTCGCCCGCTGGGCGACGAGCAGTACTTC
>TRBV6-6|TRBD1|TRBJ1-2|few|17
CASSYRDRAISLEGYTF
TGTGCCAGCAGTTACCGGGACAGGGCTATAAGCCTGGAAGGCTACACCTTC
>TRBV29-1|.|TRBJ2-7|.|11
CSVAKAYEQYF
TGCAGCGTTGCCAAAGCCTACGAGCAGTACTTC
>TRBV9|.|TRBJ2-5|.|13
CASTVGLEETQYF
TGTGCCAGCACCGTGGGGCTAGAGGAGACCCAGTACTTC
>TRBV11-2|.|TRBJ2-3|.|13
CASAKGHTDTQYF
TGTGCCAGCGCCAAGGGGCACACAGATACGCAGTATTTT
>TRBV28|.|TRBJ1-2|.|18
CASSTSFVEGRIHYGYTF
TGTGCCAGCAGTACCTCTTTCGTGGAGGGGAGGATTCACTATGGCTACACCTTC
>TRBV7-2|.|TRBJ2-5|few|12
CASSQDLSTQYF
TGTGCCAGCAGCCAAGACCTGTCGACCCAGTACTTC
>TRBV4-1|TRBD2|TRBJ2-3|.|15
CASSVAGEGTDTQYF
TGCGCCAGCAGCGTAGCGGGGGAAGGCACAGATACGCAGTATTTT
>TRBV20-1|.|TRBJ2-5|few|13
CSAPTGIGETQYF
TGCAGTGCTCCGACAGGAATAGGAGAGACCCAGTACTTC
>TRBV13|.|TRBJ1-6|.|15
CASSLGTPAMSPLHF
TGTGCCAGCAGCTTAGGCACCCCCGCGATGTCACCCCTCCACTTT
>TRBV7-2|.|TRBJ2-4|.|12
CASSSLGAAQYF
TGTGCCAGCAGCTCCTTAGGAGCGGCTCAGTACTTC
>TRBV5-1|.|TRBJ2-7|.|12
CASRVAPDEQYF
TGCGCCAGCAGGGTCGCGCCGGATGAGCAGTACTTC
>TRBV5-1|.|TRBJ2-3|.|15
CASSLDGRDTDTQYF
TGCGCCAGCAGCTTGGATGGACGGGACACAGATACGCAGTATTTT
>TRBV24-1|TRBD2|TRBJ2-5|few|20
CATSDPHRLRGGQFRETQYF
TGTGCCACCAGTGATCCTCACCGACTCCGGGGGGGCCAGTTTAGAGAGACCCAGTACTTC
>TRBV28|.|TRBJ2-3|.|16
CACSSPSWPRADTQYF
TGTGCCTGCAGTTCCCCCAGCTGGCCCCGCGCAGATACGCAGTATTTT
>TRBV11-2|TRBD2|TRBJ2-7|.|17
CASSLGSGLAESYEQYF
TGTGCCAGCAGCTTAGGGAGCGGACTAGCGGAGTCCTACGAGCAGTACTTC
>TRBV9|.|TRBJ1-1|.|14
CASSDVDMNTEAFF
TGTGCCAGCAGCGACGTCGACATGAACACTGAAGCTTTCTTT
>TRBV7-2|TRBD2|TRBJ2-3|once|16
CASSLDAAGGTDTQYF
TGTGCCAGCAGCTTAGACGCAGCGGGAGGCACAGATACGCAGTATTTT
>TRBV6-5|.|TRBJ2-1|.|16
CASSTHSACSYNEQFF
TGTGCCAGCAGTACCCACAGTGCGTGCTCCTACAATGAGCAGTTCTTC
>TRBV12-3/TRBV12-4|TRBD1|TRBJ1-5|few|14
CASSPGTGGWPQHF
TGTGCCAGCAGTCCTGGGACAGGGGGCTGGCCCCAGCATTTT
>TRBV12-3/TRBV12-4|.|TRBJ2-7|.|14
CASSNRDISYEQYF
TGTGCCAGCAGTAACCGGGACATCAGTTACGAGCAGTACTTC
>TRBV4-3|.|TRBJ1-2|.|13
CASSSAPAYGYTF
TGCGCCAGCAGCTCCGCACCCGCCTATGGCTACACCTTC
>TRBV27|.|TRBJ2-3|few|13
CASSFLETDTQYF
.
>TRBV7-8|.|TRBJ2-3|.|16
CASSLVVGGSTDTQYF
TGTGCCAGCAGCTTAGTGGTGGGGGGTAGCACAGATACGCAGTATTTT
>TRBV2|.|TRBJ2-2|.|14
CASSEDGRGGELFF
TGTGCCAGCAGTGAAGACGGGCGGGGCGGGGAGCTGTTTTTT
>TRBV4-3|.|TRBJ2-1|few|15
CASSQDRDEYNEQFF
TGCGCCAGCAGCCAAGACCGGGACGAGTACAATGAGCAGTTCTTC
>TRBV5-1|.|TRBJ2-5|.|12
CASSLMGHEQYF
TGCGCCAGCAGCTTAATGGGACATGAGCAGTACTTC
>TRBV4-3|.|TRBJ2-7|.|15
CASSPGWEEGDEQYF
TGCGCCAGCAGCCCAGGGTGGGAGGAGGGAGACGAGCAGTACTTC
>TRBV10-2|.|TRBJ2-1|.|16
CASSDVQYGKNNEQFF
TGCGCCAGCAGTGATGTTCAGTATGGGAAGAACAATGAGCAGTTCTTC
>TRBV28|.|TRBJ2-1|.|14
CASRRDPVNNEQFF
TGTGCCAGCAGACGGGACCCCGTTAACAATGAGCAGTTCTTC
>TRBV7-2|TRBD2|TRBJ2-1|once|14
CASRRGLDYNEQFF
TGTGCCAGCAGGCGGGGACTAGACTACAATGAGCAGTTCTTC
>TRBV7-7|TRBD1|TRBJ2-5|few|14
CASSPTGDGETQYF
TGTGCTAGCAGCCCTACAGGGGATGGAGAGACCCAGTACTTC
>TRBV7-3|.|TRBJ2-1|.|14
CASSSQAGNNEQFF
TGTGCCAGCAGCTCCCAGGCGGGGAACAATGAGCAGTTCTTC
>TRBV12-3/TRBV12-4|TRBD2|TRBJ2-1|.|14
CATGMGGNYNEQFF
TGTGCCACGGGTATGGGGGGGAATTACAATGAGCAGTTCTTC
>TRBV12-3/TRBV12-4|.|TRBJ2-3|.|16
CASSDQGQVRPDTQYF
TGTGCCAGCAGCGACCAGGGCCAGGTGCGTCCAGATACGCAGTATTTT
>TRBV6-4|TRBD2|TRBJ2-1|.|15
CASRRTSGVGREQFF
TGTGCCAGCAGACGGACTAGCGGGGTGGGTCGTGAGCAGTTCTTC
>TRBV19|.|TRBJ1-1|.|15
CASSIWENENTEAFF
TGTGCCAGTAGTATCTGGGAAAACGAGAACACTGAAGCTTTCTTT
>TRBV12-3/TRBV12-4|.|TRBJ2-3|.|15
CASSLAGTCTDTQYF
TGTGCCAGCAGTTTAGCGGGGACATGCACAGATACGCAGTATTTT
>TRBV6-5|TRBD1|TRBJ2-7|.|14
CASSYGTGVDEQYF
TGTGCCAGCAGTTACGGGACAGGGGTCGATGAGCAGTACTTC
>TRBV20-1|.|TRBJ2-1|.|14
CSARRRQGYNEQFF
TGCAGTGCTAGACGGCGGCAGGGCTACAATGAGCAGTTCTTC
>TRBV11-2|.|TRBJ2-1|.|12
CASSLAGLRQFF
TGTGCCAGCAGCTTAGCAGGGCTCCGGCAGTTCTTC
>TRBV7-9|TRBD1|TRBJ2-6|.|19
CASSPGQGRKDSGANVLTF
TGTGCCAGCAGCCCGGGACAGGGGCGTAAAGACTCTGGGGCCAACGTCCTGACTTTC
>TRBV29-1|TRBD1|TRBJ1-1|.|12
CSVRDRDTEAFF
TGCAGCGTTAGGGACAGGGATACTGAAGCTTTCTTT
>TRBV6-1|.|TRBJ2-1|.|16
CASSKNAGDIYNEQFF
TGTGCCAGCAGTAAGAACGCAGGGGACATCTACAATGAGCAGTTCTTC
>TRBV7-2|TRBD2|TRBJ2-7|.|18
CASSLEWSGGLYSYEQYF
TGTGCCAGCAGCTTAGAGTGGAGCGGGGGGCTTTACTCCTACGAGCAGTACTTC
>TRBV2|.|TRBJ2-3|.|14
CASSMIIDSDTQYF
TGTGCCAGCAGTATGATAATAGATTCAGATACGCAGTATTTT
>TRBV20-1|.|TRBJ2-7|few|12
CSARPGPYEQYF
TGCAGTGCTAGACCGGGGCCCTACGAGCAGTACTTC
>TRBV5-1|.|TRBJ2-3|.|16
CASSLRGPSDTDTQYF
TGCGCCAGCAGCTTGAGGGGTCCTAGCGACACAGATACGCAGTATTTT
>TRBV20-1|.|TRBJ1-4|few|14
CSARTATTNEKLFF
TGCAGTGCTAGAACAGCCACAACTAATGAAAAACTGTTTTTT
>TRBV5-6|.|TRBJ2-1|.|12
CASSPGVAEQFF
TGTGCCAGCAGCCCCGGGGTGGCTGAGCAGTTCTTC
>TRBV29-1|.|TRBJ1-5|.|14
CSVGGGRGDQPQHF
TGCAGCGTTGGCGGGGGGCGAGGCGATCAGCCCCAGCATTTT